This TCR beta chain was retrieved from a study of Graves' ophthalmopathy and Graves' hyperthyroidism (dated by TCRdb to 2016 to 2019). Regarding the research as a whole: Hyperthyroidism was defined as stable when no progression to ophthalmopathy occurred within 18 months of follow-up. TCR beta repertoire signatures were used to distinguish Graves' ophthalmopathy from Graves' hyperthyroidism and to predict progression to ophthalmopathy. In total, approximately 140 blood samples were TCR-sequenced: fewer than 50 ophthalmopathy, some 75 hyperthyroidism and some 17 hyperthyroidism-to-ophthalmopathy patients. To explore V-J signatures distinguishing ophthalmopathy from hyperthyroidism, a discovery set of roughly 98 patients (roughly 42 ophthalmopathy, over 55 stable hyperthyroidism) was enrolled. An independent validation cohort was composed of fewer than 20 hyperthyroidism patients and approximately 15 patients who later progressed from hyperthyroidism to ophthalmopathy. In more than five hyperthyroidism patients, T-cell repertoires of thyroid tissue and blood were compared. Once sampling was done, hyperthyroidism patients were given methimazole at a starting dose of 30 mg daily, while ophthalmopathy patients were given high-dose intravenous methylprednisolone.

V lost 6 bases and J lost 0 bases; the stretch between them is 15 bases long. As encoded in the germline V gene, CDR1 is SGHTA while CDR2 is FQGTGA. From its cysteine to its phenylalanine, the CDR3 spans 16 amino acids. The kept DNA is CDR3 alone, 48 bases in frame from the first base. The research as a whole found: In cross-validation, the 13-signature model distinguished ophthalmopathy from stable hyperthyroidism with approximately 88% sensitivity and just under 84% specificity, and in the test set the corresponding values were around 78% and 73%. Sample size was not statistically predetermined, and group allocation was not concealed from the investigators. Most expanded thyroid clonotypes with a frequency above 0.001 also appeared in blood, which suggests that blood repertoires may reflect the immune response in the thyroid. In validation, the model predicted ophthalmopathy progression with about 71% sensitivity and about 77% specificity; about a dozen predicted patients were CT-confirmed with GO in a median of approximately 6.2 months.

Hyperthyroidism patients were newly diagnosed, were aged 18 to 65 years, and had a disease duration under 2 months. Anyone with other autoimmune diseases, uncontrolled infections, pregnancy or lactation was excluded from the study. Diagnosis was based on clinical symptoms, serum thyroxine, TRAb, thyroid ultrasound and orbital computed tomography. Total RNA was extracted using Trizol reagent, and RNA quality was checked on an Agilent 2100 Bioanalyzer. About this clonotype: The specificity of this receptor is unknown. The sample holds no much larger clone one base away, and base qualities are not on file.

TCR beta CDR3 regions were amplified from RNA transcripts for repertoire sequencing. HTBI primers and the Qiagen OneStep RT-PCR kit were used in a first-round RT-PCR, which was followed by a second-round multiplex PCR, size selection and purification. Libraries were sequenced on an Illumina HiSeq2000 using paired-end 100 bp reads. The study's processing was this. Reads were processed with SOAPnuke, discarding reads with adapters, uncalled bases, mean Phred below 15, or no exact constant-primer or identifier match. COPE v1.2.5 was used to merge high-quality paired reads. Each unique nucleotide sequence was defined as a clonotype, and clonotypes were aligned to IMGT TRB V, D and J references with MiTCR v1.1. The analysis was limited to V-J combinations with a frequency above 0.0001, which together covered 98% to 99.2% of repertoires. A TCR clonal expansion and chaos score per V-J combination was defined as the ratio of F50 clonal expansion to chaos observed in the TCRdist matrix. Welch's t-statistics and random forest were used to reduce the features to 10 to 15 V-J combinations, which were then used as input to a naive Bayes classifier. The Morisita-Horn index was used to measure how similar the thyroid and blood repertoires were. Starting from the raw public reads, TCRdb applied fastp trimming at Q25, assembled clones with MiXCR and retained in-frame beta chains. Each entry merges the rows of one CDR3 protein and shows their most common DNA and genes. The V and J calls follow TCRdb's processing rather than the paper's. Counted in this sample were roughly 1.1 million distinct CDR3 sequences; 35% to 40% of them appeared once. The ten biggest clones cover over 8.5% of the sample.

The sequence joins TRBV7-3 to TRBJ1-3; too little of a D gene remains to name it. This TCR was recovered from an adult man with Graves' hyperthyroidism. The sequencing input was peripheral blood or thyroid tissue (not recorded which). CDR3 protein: CASSPLFESSGNTIYF. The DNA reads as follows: TGTGCCAGCAGTCCCCTATTTGAGAGCTCTGGAAACACCATATATTTT.